There are many counts of the clone carrying this TCR beta chain. Antigen unknown. With iRepertoire HTBI primers and Arm-PCR of CDR3 regions, TCR beta libraries were built. A single record per CDR3 protein comes from TCRdb applying MiXCR to the multiplex PCR reads. The repertoire holds about 220,000 distinct CDR3 sequences, with roughly a fifth as singletons. The entry originates in a study of regulatory T cells in long-lasting Graves disease. Regarding time point: newly diagnosed GD, antithyroid drugs for less than 3 months. Isolated PBMC RNA provided the starting material for the TCR library. The guidelines of the American Thyroid Association were the basis for diagnosing Graves' disease. General study results and limits: Persistent patients shared under 3,000 public clonotypes among themselves. Newly diagnosed patients shared fewer, at roughly 1,000.

This CDR3 is built from 17 residues. Germline V gene lookup returns CDR1 SGHRS and CDR2 YFSETQ. V lost 4 bases and J lost 0, with 18 bases in between. These data were also reused for a study on T cells in Graves' hyperthyroidism and ophthalmopathy. That source reports: With the HTBI primer set, the TCR CDR3 went through a first round of RT-PCR. Ophthalmopathy was separated from stable hyperthyroidism by a 13 V-J model.

J is TRBJ2-3 and V is TRBV5-1; D is perhaps TRBD2 (6 bases). The sample here was peripheral blood mononuclear cells (PBMCs), taken at new diagnosis, from a patient treated with antithyroid drugs. The receptor comes from a woman aged 25 to 39 with Graves disease. As DNA, the CDR3 is TGCGCCAGCAGCGGGGGACTTACATTGCCTAGCACAGATACGCAGTATTTT. It specifies CASSGGLTLPSTDTQYF.